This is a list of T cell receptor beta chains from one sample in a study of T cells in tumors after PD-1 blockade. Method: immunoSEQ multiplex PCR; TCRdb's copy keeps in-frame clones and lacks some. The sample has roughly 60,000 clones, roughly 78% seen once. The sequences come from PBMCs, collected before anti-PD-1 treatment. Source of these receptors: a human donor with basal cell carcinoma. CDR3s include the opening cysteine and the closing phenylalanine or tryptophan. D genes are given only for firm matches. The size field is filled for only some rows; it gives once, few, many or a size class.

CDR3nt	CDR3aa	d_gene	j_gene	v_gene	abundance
TGTGCCAGCATGGCCCCCCACAGGGCGATGAACACTGAAGCTTTCTTT	CASMAPHRAMNTEAFF	-	TRBJ1-1	TRBV6-6	few
TGCGCCAGCAGCGCTAGCGGGGACCAAGAGACCCAGTACTTC	CASSASGDQETQYF	TRBD2	TRBJ2-5	TRBV5-1	-
TGTGCCAGCAGCTTAAGTAGAAAGGCGGGGGGGCGGGGAGATACGCAGTATTTT	CASSLSRKAGGRGDTQYF	TRBD2	TRBJ2-3	TRBV11-2	few
TGTGCCAGCAGCCCAACTGGGTACACTGAAGCTTTCTTT	CASSPTGYTEAFF	-	TRBJ1-1	TRBV5-6	once
TGCAGCGGGGGACAGGTGGGCACTGAAGCTTTCTTT	CSGGQVGTEAFF	TRBD1	TRBJ1-1	TRBV29-1	-
TGTGCCAGCAGCTTAGCAGGGAGCATAGACTCACCCCTCCACTTT	CASSLAGSIDSPLHF	-	TRBJ1-6	TRBV7-8	-
TGTGCCAGCGTGTCGCGCGGATACACAGATACGCAGTATTTT	CASVSRGYTDTQYF	-	TRBJ2-3	TRBV7-9	-
TGCGCCAGCAGCCACCTCCAGGGGGCTCGCACAGATACGCAGTATTTT	CASSHLQGARTDTQYF	TRBD1	TRBJ2-3	TRBV4-1	-
TGTGCCAGCAGGGACAGGGTGGGCTATGGCTACACCTTC	CASRDRVGYGYTF	TRBD1	TRBJ1-2	TRBV2	-
TGTGCCACCAGTGATGGACTGTCAACCGGGGAGCTGTTTTTT	CATSDGLSTGELFF	-	TRBJ2-2	TRBV24-1	-
TGTGCCTGGAGTGTACGAAGACAGGGGATAAGCTCCTATAATTCACCCCTCCACTTT	CAWSVRRQGISSYNSPLHF	TRBD1	TRBJ1-6	TRBV30	few
TGTGCCAGCAGTTTAGACTATGGCTACACCTTC	CASSLDYGYTF	-	TRBJ1-2	TRBV12-3/TRBV12-4	-
TGTGCCAGCAGCTTAGACTCCCCGCGGCAGTACTTC	CASSLDSPRQYF	-	TRBJ2-7	TRBV7-9	once
TGTGCCAGCAGCCGGGGGGAACTTAATGAAAAACTGTTTTTT	CASSRGELNEKLFF	-	TRBJ1-4	TRBV11-3	once
TGTGCCAGCAGTCGGCGAGGGCAACCCCTCCACTTT	CASSRRGQPLHF	-	TRBJ1-6	TRBV27	-
TGTGCCAGCAGTTACCTAGGGGGTGCCTATAATTCACCCCTCCACTTT	CASSYLGGAYNSPLHF	-	TRBJ1-6	TRBV6-5	-
TGCAGCGCTAGTACGCTAGATCCCGGGGAGCTGTTTTTT	CSASTLDPGELFF	-	TRBJ2-2	TRBV29-1	-
TGTGCTAGTGCCGTTGTTGGCACTGAAGCTTTCTTT	CASAVVGTEAFF	-	TRBJ1-1	TRBV12-5	-
TGCAGCGTGGACAGGTCTTCGTCCTCCGATGGCTACACCTTC	CSVDRSSSSDGYTF	TRBD1	TRBJ1-2	TRBV29-1	-
TGTGCCAGCAGGGGACCGGGACGGAAACAAGAGACCCAGTACTTC	CASRGPGRKQETQYF	-	TRBJ2-5	TRBV5-6	-
TGTGCCAGCAGCAAATGCCGGGGGGCCAACGTCCTGACTTTC	CASSKCRGANVLTF	-	TRBJ2-6	TRBV21-1	few
TGTGCCAGTAGTTCGGGCAGGGAGATTGAGACCCAGTACTTC	CASSSGREIETQYF	-	TRBJ2-5	TRBV19	-
TGTGCCAGCAGCCAATTGGACACGACCCCCGGACAGTACTTC	CASSQLDTTPGQYF	-	TRBJ2-7	TRBV3-1/TRBV3-2	-
TGTGCCAGCAGTCCCCCGGGGCCCGTCTACGAGCAGTACTTC	CASSPPGPVYEQYF	-	TRBJ2-7	TRBV5-4	-
TGTGCCAGCTCACCAGTTCGAACAGGGAACACTGAAGCTTTCTTT	CASSPVRTGNTEAFF	-	TRBJ1-1	TRBV18	-
TGTGCCAGCAGTGAGGGGAGTCGACTAGCGGGGGCCACCGGGGAGCTGTTTTTT	CASSEGSRLAGATGELFF	TRBD2	TRBJ2-2	TRBV2	few
TGTGCCAGCAGTTTCCGGGGTCAAGAGACCCAGTACTTC	CASSFRGQETQYF	-	TRBJ2-5	TRBV27	-
TGTGCTAGTGCTTCAAGCACGGATACGCAGTATTTT	CASASSTDTQYF	-	TRBJ2-3	TRBV12-5	-
TGTGCCAGCAGTGCCGGGACAGGGGGGTTCAGGAGCAATCAGCCCCAGCATTTT	CASSAGTGGFRSNQPQHF	TRBD1	TRBJ1-5	TRBV6-1	-
TGTGCCATTCCGGGACAGCACACCGGGGAGCTGTTTTTT	CAIPGQHTGELFF	TRBD1	TRBJ2-2	TRBV7-9	-
TGTGCCAGCAGCAAAGGGGGAAGGCAGGGGCCCTACGAGCAGTACTTC	CASSKGGRQGPYEQYF	-	TRBJ2-7	TRBV21-1	-
TGTGCCAGCAGCTTAGGGACAGGGAACTATGGCTACACCTTC	CASSLGTGNYGYTF	TRBD1	TRBJ1-2	TRBV13	-
TGTGCCAGCAGCCAGGGAGTGGATACGCAGTATTTT	CASSQGVDTQYF	-	TRBJ2-3	TRBV4-2	once
TGTGCCAGCAGCGTTGACAGGCGCATGAGCTACACCTTC	CASSVDRRMSYTF	-	TRBJ1-2	TRBV6-5	-
TGTGCCTGGAGTAAGGGTATAGAGACCCAGTACTTC	CAWSKGIETQYF	-	TRBJ2-5	TRBV30	once